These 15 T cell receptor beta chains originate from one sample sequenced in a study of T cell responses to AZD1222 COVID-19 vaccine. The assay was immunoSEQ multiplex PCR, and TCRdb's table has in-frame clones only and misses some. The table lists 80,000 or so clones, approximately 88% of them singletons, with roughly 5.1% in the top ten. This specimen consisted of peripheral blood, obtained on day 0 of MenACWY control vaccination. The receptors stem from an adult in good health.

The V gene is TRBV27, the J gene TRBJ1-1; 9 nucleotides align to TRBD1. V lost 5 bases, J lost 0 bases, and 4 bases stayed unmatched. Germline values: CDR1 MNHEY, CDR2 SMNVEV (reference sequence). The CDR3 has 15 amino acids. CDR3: CASSIQGAVNTEAFF. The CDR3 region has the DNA TGTGCCAGCAGTATACAGGGGGCTGTGAACACTGAAGCTTTCTTT.

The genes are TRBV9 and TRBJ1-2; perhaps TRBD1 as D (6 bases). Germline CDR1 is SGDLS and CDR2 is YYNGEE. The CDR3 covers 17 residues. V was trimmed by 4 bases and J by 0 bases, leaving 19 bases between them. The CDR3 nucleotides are TGTGCCAGCAGCACCTCCGGGGGGGCCGGGGCTAACTATGGCTACACCTTC. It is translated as CASSTSGGAGANYGYTF.

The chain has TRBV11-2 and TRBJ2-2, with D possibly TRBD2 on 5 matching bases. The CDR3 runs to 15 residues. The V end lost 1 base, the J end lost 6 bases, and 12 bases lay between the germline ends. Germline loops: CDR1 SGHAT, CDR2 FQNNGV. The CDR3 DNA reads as TGTGCCAGCAGCTTAGCAAACCGCGGGTCCGGGGAGCTGTTTTTT. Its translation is CASSLANRGSGELFF.

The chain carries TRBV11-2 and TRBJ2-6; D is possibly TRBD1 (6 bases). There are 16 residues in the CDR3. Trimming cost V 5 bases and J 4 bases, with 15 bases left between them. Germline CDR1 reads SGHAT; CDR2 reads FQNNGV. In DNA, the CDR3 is TGTGCCAGCAGCAGTCAGGGGCCTCGGGGGGCCAACGTCCTGACTTTC. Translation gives CASSSQGPRGANVLTF. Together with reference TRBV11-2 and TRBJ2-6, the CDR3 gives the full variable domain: EAGVAQSPRYKIIEKRQSVAFWCNPISGHATLYWYQQILGQGPKLLIQFQNNGVVDDSQLPKDRFSAERLKGVDSTLKIQPAKLEDSAVYLCASSSQGPRGANVLTFGAGSRLTVL.

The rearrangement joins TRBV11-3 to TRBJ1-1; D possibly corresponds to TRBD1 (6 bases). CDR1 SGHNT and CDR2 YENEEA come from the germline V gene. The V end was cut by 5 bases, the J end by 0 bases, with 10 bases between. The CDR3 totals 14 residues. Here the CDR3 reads CASSGGTLNTEAFF. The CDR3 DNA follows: TGTGCCAGCAGCGGGGGGACATTGAACACTGAAGCTTTCTTT. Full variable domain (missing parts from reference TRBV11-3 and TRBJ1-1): EAGVVQSPRYKIIEKKQPVAFWCNPISGHNTLYWYLQNLGQGPELLIRYENEEAVDDSQLPKDRFSAERLKGVDSTLKIQPAELGDSAVYLCASSGGTLNTEAFFGQGTRLTVV.

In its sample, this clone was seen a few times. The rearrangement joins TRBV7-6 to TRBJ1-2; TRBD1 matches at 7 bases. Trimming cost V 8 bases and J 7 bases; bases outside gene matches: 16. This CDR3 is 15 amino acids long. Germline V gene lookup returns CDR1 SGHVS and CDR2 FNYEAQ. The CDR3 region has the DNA TGTGCCAGCTACTCACCCGGGGCAGGGGGTCGTGGCTACACCTTC. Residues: CASYSPGAGGRGYTF.

The CDR3 DNA follows: TGTGCCAGTAGTTCCCCGCCCCGACAGCCCCAGCATTTT. Protein: CASSSPPRQPQHF. This chain uses TRBV19 with TRBJ1-5; D call uncertain. Germline-derived CDR1 and CDR2 are LNHDA and SQIVND (reference sequence). Trimming removed 5 bases from V and 7 bases from J, with 12 bases in between. CDR3 size: 13 residues. Complete variable domain (other parts from reference TRBV19 and TRBJ1-5): DGGITQSPKYLFRKEGQNVTLSCEQNLNHDAMYWYRQDPGQGLRLIYYSQIVNDFQKGDIAEGYSVSREKKESFPLTVTSAQKNPTAFYLCASSSPPRQPQHFGDGTRLSIL.

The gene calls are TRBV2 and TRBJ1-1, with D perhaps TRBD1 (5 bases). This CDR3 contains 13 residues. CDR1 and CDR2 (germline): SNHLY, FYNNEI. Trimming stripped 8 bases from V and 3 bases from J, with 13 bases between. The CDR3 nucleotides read TGTGCCAGCCCCCGGTCAGGGTACACTGAAGCTTTCTTT. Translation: CASPRSGYTEAFF.

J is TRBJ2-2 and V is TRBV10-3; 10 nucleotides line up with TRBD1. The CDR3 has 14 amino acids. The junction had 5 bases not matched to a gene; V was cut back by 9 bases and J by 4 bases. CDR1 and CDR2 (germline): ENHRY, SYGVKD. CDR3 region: CAIDRGQGTGELFF. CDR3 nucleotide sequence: TGTGCCATTGACAGGGGGCAGGGCACCGGGGAGCTGTTTTTT.

CDR3 in DNA: TGTGCCAGCAGCTTAGGAGGTAGCACAGATACGCAGTATTTT. This encodes CASSLGGSTDTQYF. This chain links TRBV11-3 with TRBJ2-3; D gene unclear. Trimming took off 1 base at V and 0 bases at J, with 5 bases between the two ends. CDR1 and CDR2 (germline): SGHNT, YENEEA. The CDR3 is 14 residues long.

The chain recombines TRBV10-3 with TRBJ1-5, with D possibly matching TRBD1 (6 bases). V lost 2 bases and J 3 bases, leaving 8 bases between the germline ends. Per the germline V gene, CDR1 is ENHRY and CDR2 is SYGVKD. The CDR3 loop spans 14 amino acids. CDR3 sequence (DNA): TGTGCCATCAGTGAGGGACAGAACAATCAGCCCCAGCATTTT. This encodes CAISEGQNNQPQHF.

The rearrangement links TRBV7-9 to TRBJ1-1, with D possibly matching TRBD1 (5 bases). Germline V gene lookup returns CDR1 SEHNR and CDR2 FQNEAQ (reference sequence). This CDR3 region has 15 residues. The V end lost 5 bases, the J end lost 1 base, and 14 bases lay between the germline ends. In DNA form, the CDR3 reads TGTGCCAGCAGCCGCCCCCTACAGGAGAACACTGAAGCTTTCTTT. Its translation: CASSRPLQENTEAFF.

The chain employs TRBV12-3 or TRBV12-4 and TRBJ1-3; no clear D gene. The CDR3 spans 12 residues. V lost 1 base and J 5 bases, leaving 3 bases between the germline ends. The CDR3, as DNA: TGTGCCAGCAGTTTAGATAGAAACACCATATATTTT. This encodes CASSLDRNTIYF.

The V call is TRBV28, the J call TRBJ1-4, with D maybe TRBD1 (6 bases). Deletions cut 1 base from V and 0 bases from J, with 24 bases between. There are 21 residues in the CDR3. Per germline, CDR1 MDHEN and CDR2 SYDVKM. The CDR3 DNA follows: TGTGCCAGCAGTTTATTCCCACCCCTTGGGGCCGCAGGGGCAACTAATGAAAAACTGTTTTTT. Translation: CASSLFPPLGAAGATNEKLFF.

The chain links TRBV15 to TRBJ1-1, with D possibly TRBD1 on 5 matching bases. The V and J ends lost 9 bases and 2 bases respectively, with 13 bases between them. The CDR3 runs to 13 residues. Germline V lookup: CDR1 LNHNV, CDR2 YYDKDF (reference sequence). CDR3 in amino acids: CATGPRLNTEAFF. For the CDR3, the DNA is TGTGCCACGGGACCGCGCTTAAACACTGAAGCTTTCTTT.